One and the same sample provided the 13 T cell receptor beta chains below, sequenced in a study of graft-versus-host responses after intestinal transplantation. These receptors have no identified antigens. The repertoire was sequenced with immunoSEQ multiplex PCR; TCRdb's copy has only in-frame clones and lacks some. The sample consists of roughly 130,000 clones, 80% to 95% of them appearing once. The source material was unstimulated CD4+ T cells sorted from spleen or lymph node cells, sampled before intestinal transplant. The source is a human donor who received an intestinal transplant.

V gene TRBV5-6 combines with J gene TRBJ2-7, with a tentative D call TRBD1 (5 bases). Germline CDR1 and CDR2: SGHDT and YYEEEE. V lost 3 bases and J 2 bases, leaving 9 bases between the germline ends. The CDR3 runs to 13 residues. CDR3 sequence reads: CASSSGIPYEQYF. CDR3 DNA sequence: TGTGCCAGCAGCTCAGGGATTCCCTACGAGCAGTACTTC.

This clone occurred once. The chain combines TRBV7-9 with TRBJ1-3; a possible D gene is TRBD1 (5 bases). The germline gives CDR1 SEHNR, CDR2 FQNEAQ (reference sequence). The CDR3 is 12 amino acids. Deletions cut 8 bases from V and 0 bases from J, with 5 bases between. The chain's CDR3 is CASGGSGNTIYF. In nucleotides, the CDR3 is TGTGCCAGCGGGGGCTCTGGAAACACCATATATTTT.

The chain has TRBV6-5 and TRBJ2-7, with a weak D call TRBD1 (5 bases). Trimming removed 3 bases from V and 3 bases from J, with 9 bases in between. The CDR3 has 13 amino acids. The germline gives CDR1 MNHEY, CDR2 SVGAGI. The CDR3 loop reads CASSYDRNYEQYF. The CDR3 bases are TGTGCCAGCAGTTATGACAGAAACTACGAGCAGTACTTC.

This clone turned up a few times. The chain couples TRBV4-2 to TRBJ2-7; no clear D gene. The ends were cut back, 2 bases at V and 0 bases at J, with 8 bases in the middle. This CDR3 is 14 amino acids long. The germline CDR1 and CDR2 sequences are LGHNA and YNFKEQ. This chain's CDR3 is CASSQYLVSYEQYF. As DNA, the CDR3 is TGTGCCAGCAGCCAATACTTGGTCTCCTACGAGCAGTACTTC.

This clone was found once. The V call is TRBV6-6, the J call TRBJ1-2; a possible D gene is TRBD1 (5 bases). There are 13 residues in the CDR3. Trimming stripped 5 bases from V and 6 bases from J, with 13 bases between. Germline lookup yields CDR1 MNHNY and CDR2 SVGAGI (reference sequence). The CDR3 coding sequence is TGTGCCAGCAGTGCCGGCCCCAGGGATGGCTACACCTTC. This encodes CASSAGPRDGYTF.

This clone occurred once. This chain uses TRBV9 with TRBJ1-5; 8 nucleotides match TRBD1. This CDR3 spans 16 amino acids. Per germline, CDR1 SGDLS and CDR2 YYNGEE. J gave up 6 bases and V 3 bases, and 11 bases lay outside the gene matches. The CDR3 reads CASSAGQGIEGQPQHF. The CDR3 DNA follows: TGTGCCAGCAGCGCCGGACAGGGAATAGAGGGTCAGCCCCAGCATTTT.

The V and J genes are TRBV6-5 and TRBJ1-5; D call uncertain. CDR1 is MNHEY, CDR2 SVGAGI, per germline. Trimming removed 7 bases at V and 0 bases at J, with 10 bases between. The CDR3 runs to 14 residues. Here the CDR3 DNA reads TGTGCCAGCATCCGCGGGGATAGCAATCAGCCCCAGCATTTT. It encodes CASIRGDSNQPQHF.

Regarding this clone: Other DNA sequences from this sample encode an identical CDR3 as well. The CDR3 here is CSVGGGNQPQHF. CDR3 bases: TGCAGCGTTGGCGGGGGCAATCAGCCCCAGCATTTT. The chain has TRBV29-1 and TRBJ1-5; D is ambiguous. The germline V gene has CDR1 SQVTM and CDR2 ANQGSEA. The ends were cut back, 4 bases at V and 2 bases at J, with 6 bases in the middle. This CDR3 has 12 amino acids. The complete variable domain, with remaining parts taken from reference TRBV29-1 and TRBJ1-5, reads SAVISQKPSRDICQRGTSLTIQCQVDSQVTMMFWYRQQPGQSLTLIATANQGSEATYESGFVIDKFPISRPNLTFSTLTVSNMSPEDSSIYLCSVGGGNQPQHFGDGTRLSIL.

The chain is built from TRBV9 and TRBJ2-7; D is perhaps TRBD1 (6 bases). V lost 0 bases, J lost 3 bases, and 13 bases lay in between. Germline CDR1 and CDR2: SGDLS and YYNGEE. The CDR3 is 15 amino acids. The CDR3 region has the DNA TGTGCCAGCAGCGTAGGCTGGGACACCAACTACGAGCAGTACTTC. Amino acid sequence: CASSVGWDTNYEQYF.

This clone was counted a single time. The CDR3 loop is CASSQPQGGTEAFF. The DNA for the CDR3 is TGTGCCAGCAGCCAACCACAGGGGGGCACTGAAGCTTTCTTT. The chain recombines TRBV7-9 with TRBJ1-1, with 8 bases matching TRBD1. The junction had 6 bases not matched to a gene; V was cut back by 5 bases and J by 4 bases. CDR3 size: 14 residues. Germline V CDR1 and CDR2: SEHNR, FQNEAQ (reference sequence).

Details on this clone: Mismatch with germline at one junction end may stem from a read error. V usage is TRBV7-9 and J usage is TRBJ2-1; a weak D match, TRBD2 (5 bases). The CDR3 totals 12 residues. Germline-derived CDR1 and CDR2 are SEHNR and FQNEAQ (reference sequence). The CDR3 region is CASSSGLFGQFF. The CDR3 DNA reads as TGTGCTAGCAGCTCAGGACTGTTTGGGCAGTTCTTC.

This chain uses TRBV21-1 with TRBJ1-1; the DNA was not compared with TRBD1, the D call given in the table. TRBV21-1 is an annotated pseudogene. The CDR3 totals 20 residues. In DNA, the CDR3 is TGTGCCAGCAGCGGAAACCGGCAGGGACCGGACAGGGGGCTTGGAACTGAAGCTTTCTTT. This sequence encodes CASSGNRQGPDRGLGTEAFF.

The V call is TRBV12-5, the J call TRBJ2-3; D possibly uses TRBD1 or TRBD2 (6 bases each). V was cut by 5 bases and J by 1 base, with 16 bases left in between. Germline V gene sequence: CDR1 LGHNT, CDR2 FRNRAP. The CDR3 sequence is 16 residues long. CDR3 coding DNA: TGTGCTAGTGGTGGACTACAGGGTAAGGGCACAGATACGCAGTATTTT. Its protein product is CASGGLQGKGTDTQYF.